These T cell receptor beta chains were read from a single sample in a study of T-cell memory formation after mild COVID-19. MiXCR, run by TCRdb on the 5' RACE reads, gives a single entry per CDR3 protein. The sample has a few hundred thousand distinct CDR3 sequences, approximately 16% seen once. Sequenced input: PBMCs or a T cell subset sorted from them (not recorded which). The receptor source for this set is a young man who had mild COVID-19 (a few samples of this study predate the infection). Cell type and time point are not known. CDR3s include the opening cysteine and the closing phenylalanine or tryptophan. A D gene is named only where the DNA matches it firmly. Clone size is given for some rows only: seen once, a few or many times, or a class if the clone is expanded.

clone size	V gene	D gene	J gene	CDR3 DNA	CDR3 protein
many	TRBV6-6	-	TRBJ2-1	TGTGCCAGCAGTTACCCAAGGTCAGGGAAGAGCTACAATGAGCAGTTCTTC	CASSYPRSGKSYNEQFF
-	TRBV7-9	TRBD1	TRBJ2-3	TGTGCCAGCAGCTTTTGGGACAGGGAAAACACAGATACGCAGTATTTT	CASSFWDRENTDTQYF
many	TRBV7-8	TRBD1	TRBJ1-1	TGTGCCAGCAGCTACCAGGGACAGGGTGGCACTGAAGCTTTCTTT	CASSYQGQGGTEAFF
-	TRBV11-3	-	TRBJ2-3	TGTGCCAGCAGCTACGGGGGAAGCTCAGATACGCAGTATTTT	CASSYGGSSDTQYF
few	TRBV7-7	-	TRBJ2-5	TGTGCCAGCAGCCCCAGACTTACCCTGGGGGAGACCCAGTACTTC	CASSPRLTLGETQYF
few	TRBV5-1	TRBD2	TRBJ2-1	TGCGCCAGCAGCCTCCTTGGCGGGGGGGCTCCTGAGCAGTTCTTC	CASSLLGGGAPEQFF
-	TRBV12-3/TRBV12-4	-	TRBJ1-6	TGTGCCAGCAGTTCGCCAGGGTCAAATTATAATTCACCCCTCCACTTT	CASSSPGSNYNSPLHF
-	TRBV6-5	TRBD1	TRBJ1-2	TGTGCCAGCAGTTACGCGGACAGGGACGTGGATGGCTACACCTTC	CASSYADRDVDGYTF
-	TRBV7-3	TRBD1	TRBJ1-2	TGTGCCAGCAGCATAGCAGGGGGCAGAGACTATGGCTACACCTTC	CASSIAGGRDYGYTF
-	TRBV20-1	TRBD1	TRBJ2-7	TGCAGTGCGAAACAGGGGGTCGAGCAGTACTTC	CSAKQGVEQYF
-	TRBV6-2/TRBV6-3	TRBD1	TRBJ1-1	TGTGCCAGCAGCAAATCCCCCGGTACAGGGGACACTGAAGCTTTCTTT	CASSKSPGTGDTEAFF
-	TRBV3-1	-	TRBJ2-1	TGTGCCAGCAGCCAAGCATCTCGGGGCGATGAGCAGTTCTTC	CASSQASRGDEQFF
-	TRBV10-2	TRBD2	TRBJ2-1	TGCGCCAGCCGCGAAGCGGGGGGTTACAATGAGCAGTTCTTC	CASREAGGYNEQFF
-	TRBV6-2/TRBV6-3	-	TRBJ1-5	TGTGCCAGCAGTCCAAACCCAGGGCCAGGTCTCGGGTACGCCCAGCATTTT	CASSPNPGPGLGYAQHF
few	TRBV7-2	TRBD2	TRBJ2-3	TGTGCCAGCAGCTTGCTAGCGGGGCTAGCGACAGATACGCAGTATTTT	CASSLLAGLATDTQYF
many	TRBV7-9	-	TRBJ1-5	TGTGCCAGCAGCTTTGGGGGCGATCAGCCCCAGCATTTT	CASSFGGDQPQHF
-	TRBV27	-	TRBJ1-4	TGTGCCAGCAGTTTTCAGACCGGGACGGCTCCGGAAAAACTGTTTTTT	CASSFQTGTAPEKLFF
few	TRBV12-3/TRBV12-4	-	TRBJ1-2	TGTGCCAGCAGTTCCCAGGGGTTGGACTATGGCTACACCTTC	CASSSQGLDYGYTF
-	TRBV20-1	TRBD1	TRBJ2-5	TGCAGTGCTTTCAGGGGGACAGAGACCCAGTACTTC	CSAFRGTETQYF
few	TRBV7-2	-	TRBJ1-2	TGTGCCAGCAGCCCGCGTCTGGATGGCTACACCTTC	CASSPRLDGYTF
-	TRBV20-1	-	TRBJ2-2	TGCAGTGCCACCCAAGGGGGGGCCGCAGGTTGGTTCCGTGGCACCGGGGAGCTGTTTTTT	CSATQGGAAGWFRGTGELFF
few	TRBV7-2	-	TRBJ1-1	TGTGCCAGCATCCGGATGTTGGCCCGGAACACTGAAGCTTTCTTT	CASIRMLARNTEAFF
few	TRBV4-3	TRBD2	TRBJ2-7	TGCGCCAGCAGCCAAGGACTAGCGGGAAGCTCCTACGAGCAGTACTTC	CASSQGLAGSSYEQYF
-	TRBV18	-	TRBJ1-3	TGTGCCAGCTCACCGCAGCAGTCTGGAAACACCATATATTTT	CASSPQQSGNTIYF
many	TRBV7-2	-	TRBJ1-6	TGTGCCAGCAGCTTAGCGCAGGGTTCACCCCTCCACTTT	CASSLAQGSPLHF
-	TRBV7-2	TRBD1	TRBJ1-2	TGTGCCAGCAGGGTGGCGGGACAGGGCTACGGCTACACCTTC	CASRVAGQGYGYTF
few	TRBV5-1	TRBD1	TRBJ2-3	TGCGCCAGCAGCTCCGGGACAGGGAATACGCAGTATTTT	CASSSGTGNTQYF
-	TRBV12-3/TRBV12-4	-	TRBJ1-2	TGTGCCAGCAGCTTCCGCCCGGGGGACGAGGATGGCTACACCTTC	CASSFRPGDEDGYTF
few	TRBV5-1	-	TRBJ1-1	TGCGCCAGCACCCTTCGGGAGAACACTGAAGCTTTCTTT	CASTLRENTEAFF
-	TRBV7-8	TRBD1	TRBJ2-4	TGTGCCAGCAGCCCGGGACAGGGGGTGTGGAACATTCAGTACTTC	CASSPGQGVWNIQYF
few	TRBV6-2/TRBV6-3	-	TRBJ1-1	TGTGCCAGCAGTTATCGGACAGAGATTGAAGCTTTCTTT	CASSYRTEIEAFF
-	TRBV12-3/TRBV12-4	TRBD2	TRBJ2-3	TGTGCCAGCAGTTTACCCGGGGGGGGAGATACGCAGTATTTT	CASSLPGGGDTQYF
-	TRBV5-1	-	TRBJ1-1	TGCGCCAGCAGCTTGGCGGTGGTGAGGACTGAAGCTTTCTTT	CASSLAVVRTEAFF
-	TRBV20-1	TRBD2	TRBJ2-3	TGCAGTGCTAGCGGGGGGAGCACAGATACGCAGTATTTT	CSASGGSTDTQYF
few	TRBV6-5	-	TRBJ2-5	TGTGCCAGCAACACCCAGGGAGAGACCCAGTACTTC	CASNTQGETQYF
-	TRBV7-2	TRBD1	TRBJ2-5	TGTGCCAGCAACCTGGGGGACAGGGGATCCCCAGAGACCCAGTACTTC	CASNLGDRGSPETQYF
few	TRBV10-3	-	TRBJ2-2	TGTGCCATCCCTCTAGGTGGGGAGACCGGGGAGCTGTTTTTT	CAIPLGGETGELFF
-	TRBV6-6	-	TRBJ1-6	TGTGCCAGCAGTTCGCAGGCTCTAGGGGGTTATAATTCACCCCTCCACTTT	CASSSQALGGYNSPLHF
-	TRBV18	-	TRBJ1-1	TGTGCCAGCTCACCTCCCGCGAACACTGAAGCTTTCTTT	CASSPPANTEAFF
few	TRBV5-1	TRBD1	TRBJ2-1	TGCGCCAGCAGCTTGACGCCGGGACAGGGGGCGCTCGGTGAGCAGTTCTTC	CASSLTPGQGALGEQFF